Listed here is a single TCR beta chain. Its antigen is unknown. Additional DNA sequences in this sample encode the identical CDR3. The data are from a study of beta chain features in type 1 diabetes. At the level of the study: Cell yields, gender and age were similar in healthy donors and patients.

V gave up 8 bases and J gave up 5 bases; unmatched junction bases: 3. The CDR3 contains 12 residues. CDR1 is LNHNV, CDR2 YYDKDF, per germline (reference sequence). Expressed TCRB transcripts were sequenced, since all the RNA that had been isolated was reverse transcribed. Some 4 million reads were obtained on average from naive, central memory and regulatory T cell samples. Profiled with immunoSEQ multiplex PCR; TCRdb holds only in-frame clones, not every one. This sample has hundreds of thousands of clones, with roughly 11% found just once. The purity of all sorted populations exceeded 98%. Study outcomes and limitations: Type 1 diabetes patients had fewer VDJ junction insertions and more deletions.

The source of this sequence is a woman younger than 45 in good health. The chain is built from TRBV15 and TRBJ2-7, with 10 bases that match TRBD1. Material: naive CD4+ T cells from blood. The CDR3 sequence: CATSDRGDEQYF. The CDR3 DNA sequence: TGTGCCACCTCGGACAGGGGGGACGAGCAGTACTTC.